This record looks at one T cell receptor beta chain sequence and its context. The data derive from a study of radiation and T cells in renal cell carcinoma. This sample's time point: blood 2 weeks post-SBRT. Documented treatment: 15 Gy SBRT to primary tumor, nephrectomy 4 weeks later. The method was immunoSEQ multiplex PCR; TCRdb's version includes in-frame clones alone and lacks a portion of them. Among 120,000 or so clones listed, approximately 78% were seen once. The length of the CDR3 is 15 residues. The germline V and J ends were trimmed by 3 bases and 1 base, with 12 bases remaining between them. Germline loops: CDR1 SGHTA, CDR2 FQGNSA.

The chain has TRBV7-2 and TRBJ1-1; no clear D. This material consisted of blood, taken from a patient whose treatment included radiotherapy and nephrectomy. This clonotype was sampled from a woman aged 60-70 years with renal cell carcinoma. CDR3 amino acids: CASSFGVSGNTEAFF. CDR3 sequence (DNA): TGTGCCAGCAGCTTTGGGGTGAGCGGGAACACTGAAGCTTTCTTT.